This T cell receptor beta chain derives from a study of cytomegalovirus exposure and HLA in healthy donors. Study results and caveats: It was about 150 TCR beta chains that were listed as cytomegalovirus-associated.

As for this clone: Its antigen is unknown.

The PCR ran on 60 Vbeta and 13 Jbeta primers. TCRdb keeps only in-frame clones here, not all; method: immunoSEQ multiplex PCR. This table has about 110,000 clones, 65% to 80% appearing once. The sequencing sample was made of PBMCs. This TCR came from a woman between 45 and 65 years old in good health and CMV-seropositive.

For the CDR3, the DNA is TGTGCCAGCAGCTTAGACGGGACTGACCAAGAGACCCAGTACTTC. Translation gives CASSLDGTDQETQYF. The chain joins TRBV7-2 to TRBJ2-5, with D possibly being TRBD2 (6 bases). Trimming pared 1 base from V and 0 bases from J, leaving 9 bases between. The CDR3 has 15 residues. The V gene's germline CDR1 is SGHTA and CDR2 FQGNSA.